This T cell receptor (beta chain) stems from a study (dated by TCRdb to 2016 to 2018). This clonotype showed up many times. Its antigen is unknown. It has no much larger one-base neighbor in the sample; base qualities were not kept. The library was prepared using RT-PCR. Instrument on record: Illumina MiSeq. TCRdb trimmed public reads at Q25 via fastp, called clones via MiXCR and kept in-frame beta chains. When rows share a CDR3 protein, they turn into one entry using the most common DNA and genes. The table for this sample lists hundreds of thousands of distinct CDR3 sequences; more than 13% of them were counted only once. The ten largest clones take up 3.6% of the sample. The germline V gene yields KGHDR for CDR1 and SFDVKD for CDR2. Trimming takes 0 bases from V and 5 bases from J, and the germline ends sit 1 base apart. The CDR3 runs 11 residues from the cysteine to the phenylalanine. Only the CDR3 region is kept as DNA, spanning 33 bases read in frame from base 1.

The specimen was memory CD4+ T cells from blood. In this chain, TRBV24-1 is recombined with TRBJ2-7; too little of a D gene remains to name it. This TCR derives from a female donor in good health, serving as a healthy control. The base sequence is TGTGCCACCAGTGATTTGGACGAGCAGTACTTC. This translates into CATSDLDEQYF.